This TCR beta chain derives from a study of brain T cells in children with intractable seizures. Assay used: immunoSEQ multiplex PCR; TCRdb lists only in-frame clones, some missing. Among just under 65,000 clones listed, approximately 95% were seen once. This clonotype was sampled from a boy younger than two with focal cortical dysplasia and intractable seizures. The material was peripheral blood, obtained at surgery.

The chain's CDR3 is CASSSEVGNTEAFF. The CDR3 nucleotides are TGTGCCAGCAGTTCCGAGGTGGGGAACACTGAAGCTTTCTTT. The chain has TRBV6-5 and TRBJ1-1; D gene uncertain. The CDR3 is 14 residues long. Germline values: CDR1 MNHEY, CDR2 SVGAGI. Deletions cut 4 bases from V and 1 base from J, with 10 bases between.